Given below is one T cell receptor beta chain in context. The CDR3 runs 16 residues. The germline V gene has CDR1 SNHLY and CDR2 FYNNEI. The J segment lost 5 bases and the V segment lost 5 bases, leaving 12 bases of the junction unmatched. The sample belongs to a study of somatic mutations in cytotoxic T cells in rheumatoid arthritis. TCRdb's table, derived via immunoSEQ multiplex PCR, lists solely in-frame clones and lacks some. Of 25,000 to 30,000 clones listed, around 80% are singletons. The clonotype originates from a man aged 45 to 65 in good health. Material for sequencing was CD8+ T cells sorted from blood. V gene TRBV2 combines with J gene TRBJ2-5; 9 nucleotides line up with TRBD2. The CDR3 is CASSRIPLAGEETQYF. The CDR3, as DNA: TGTGCCAGCAGTCGAATCCCCTTAGCGGGAGAGGAGACCCAGTACTTC.